This T cell receptor (beta chain) derives from a study of T cell responses to AZD1222 COVID-19 vaccine. Concerning this clone: Its cognate antigen is unknown.

This CDR3 comprises 15 residues. V was shortened by 0 bases and J by 2 bases, with 9 bases between the two germline ends. CDR1 and CDR2 from the germline V gene are SGHKS and YYEKEE (reference sequence). The study, taken as a whole, reports: Baseline serostatus was positive in only six or seven AZD1222 recipients. Repertoire collection took place solely once the T cell response had peaked.

Produced via immunoSEQ multiplex PCR; TCRdb's table is partial and in-frame only. The sample has approximately 120,000 clones; around nine tenths are singletons. This sequence originates from an adult in good health. The starting material was peripheral blood, obtained on day 0 of AZD1222 vaccination. V and J are TRBV5-5 and TRBJ2-1, with D possibly TRBD2 on 5 matching bases. The CDR3 here is CASSLEVAPYNEQFF. DNA for the CDR3: TGTGCCAGCAGCTTGGAGGTAGCGCCCTACAATGAGCAGTTCTTC.